These T cell receptor beta chains were read from a single sample in a study of radiation and T cells in renal cell carcinoma. Sequenced by immunoSEQ multiplex PCR; TCRdb stores in-frame clones only, minus some. In the table there are approximately 150,000 clones, 70% to 90% of which are singletons. This specimen consisted of blood, obtained from a patient whose treatment included radiotherapy and nephrectomy. The source of these receptors is a woman aged 45 to 65 with renal cell carcinoma. The CDR3 runs from the conserved cysteine through the conserved F or W. Each record gives: J gene, clone size, D gene, V gene, CDR3 protein, CDR3 DNA. A D gene is named only where the DNA matches it firmly. The size field is filled for only some rows; it gives once, few, many or a size class.

TRBJ2-5 NA NA TRBV20-1 CSAYRETQYF TGCAGTGCTTATAGAGAGACCCAGTACTTC
TRBJ2-1 NA NA TRBV6-5 CASSYHPGGDDNEQFF TGTGCCAGCAGTTACCACCCGGGGGGCGACGACAATGAGCAGTTCTTC
TRBJ2-2 NA TRBD1 TRBV19 CATTTGHTGELFF TGTGCCACTACGACAGGGCACACCGGGGAGCTGTTTTTT
TRBJ2-2 NA NA TRBV5-1 CASSLDSWQGSTGELFF TGCGCCAGCAGCTTGGATTCTTGGCAGGGTAGCACCGGGGAGCTGTTTTTT
TRBJ1-6 NA NA TRBV11-2 CASSLMRADSPLHF TGTGCCAGCAGCTTAATGAGGGCTGATTCACCCCTCCACTTT
TRBJ2-2 NA NA TRBV18 CASVTSQNTGELFF TGTGCCAGCGTCACAAGCCAGAACACCGGGGAGCTGTTTTTT
TRBJ1-1 NA NA TRBV5-6 CASSLVAVGAFF TGTGCCAGCAGCTTGGTTGCGGTCGGAGCTTTCTTT
TRBJ1-4 NA TRBD1 TRBV27 CASSLSRTGSEKLFF TGTGCCAGCAGTTTATCCCGGACAGGGTCCGAGAAACTGTTTTTT
TRBJ2-7 NA NA TRBV6-5 CASSYSTVTYEQYF TGTGCCAGCAGTTACTCGACAGTAACCTACGAGCAGTACTTC
TRBJ1-6 NA NA TRBV6-6 CASSETGGYSPLHF TGTGCCAGCAGTGAGACAGGCGGGTATTCACCCCTCCACTTT
TRBJ1-2 NA NA TRBV5-1 CASSQRVGALGYGYTF TGCGCCAGCAGCCAGAGGGTGGGGGCGCTCGGCTATGGCTACACCTTC
TRBJ2-1 NA TRBD1 TRBV9 CASSVDRGLNEQFF TGTGCCAGCAGCGTAGACAGGGGGCTGAATGAGCAGTTCTTC
TRBJ2-5 NA NA TRBV7-2 CASSPRRGETQYF TGTGCCAGCAGCCCCCGTAGGGGGGAGACCCAGTACTTC
TRBJ1-6 NA NA TRBV18 CASLMDGRYNSPLHF TGTGCCAGCTTAATGGACGGACGCTATAATTCACCCCTCCACTTT
TRBJ2-1 NA TRBD2 TRBV27 CASSSRTSSGVDEQFF TGTGCCAGCAGTTCACGGACTAGCTCTGGTGTGGATGAGCAGTTCTTC
TRBJ2-3 NA NA TRBV7-2 CASSLAHRQGSQYF TGTGCCAGCAGCTTAGCCCATCGTCAGGGCTCGCAGTATTTT
TRBJ1-5 NA NA TRBV30 CAWSVQVNQPQHF TGTGCCTGGAGTGTACAAGTTAATCAGCCCCAGCATTTT
TRBJ2-1 NA TRBD2 TRBV6-5 CATRLAEGHNEQFF TGTGCCACCCGACTAGCGGAGGGGCATAATGAGCAGTTCTTC
TRBJ2-7 once TRBD1 TRBV4-1 CASSLPPWGQGVTYEQYF TGCGCCAGCAGCCTCCCCCCGTGGGGACAGGGGGTGACCTACGAGCAGTACTTC
TRBJ2-5 many NA TRBV4-1 CASSQDPGAVSTGQETQYF TGCGCCAGCAGCCAAGATCCAGGGGCGGTATCTACGGGCCAAGAGACCCAGTACTTC
TRBJ1-1 NA NA TRBV4-2 CAQTGRGNTEAFF TGTGCCCAAACGGGCCGTGGAAACACTGAAGCTTTCTTT
TRBJ1-2 NA NA TRBV6-5 CASRRFDSEGYTF TGTGCCAGCAGGAGATTTGACAGTGAGGGCTACACCTTC